This TCR beta chain was observed in a study of siplizumab effects on memory and regulatory T cells. General study results and limits: In siplizumab conditions, mappable alloreactive CD4+ clones averaged around 69% Treg-derived, against around 28% in controls. It was not possible to assign a naive or memory phenotype to roughly 75-95% of proliferating CD4+ or CD8+ clones. The study did not confirm that proliferating Tregs from siplizumab cultures were suppressive. Unstimulated subset assignment was obtained for only a minor fraction of alloreactive clones.

Trimming at V came to 0 bases and at J to 6 bases, leaving 10 bases not matched to a gene. This CDR3 comprises 18 residues. The germline V gene has CDR1 PRHDT and CDR2 FYEKMQ (reference sequence). The method was immunoSEQ multiplex PCR; TCRdb's version includes in-frame clones alone and lacks a portion of them. This sample has 90,000 to 120,000 clones, with 75% to 95% found just once. The table lists this clone with a count of one. Its antigen is not identified. V is TRBV13 and J is TRBJ2-2; 10 nucleotides align to TRBD2. The receptor comes from a human donor in good health. Some clones in this sample may be carry-over from other donors' samples. Material: CD4+ T cells sorted from blood. The CDR3 here is CASSLGSASGSWSGELFF. CDR3 coding DNA: TGTGCCAGCAGCTTAGGGTCCGCTAGCGGGAGTTGGTCCGGGGAGCTGTTTTTT.